This T cell receptor (beta chain) was captured in a study of cytomegalovirus exposure and HLA in healthy donors. The wider study: HLA-typed donors were the source of 83 million or so unique TCRs held in an early data release. Study conclusions and caveats: TCR beta V- and J-gene trimming, according to a later analysis, was linked to a missense DCLRE1C variant. An observed cluster of highly shared sequence variants was recorded as a likely sequencing artifact.

The PCR was carried out with 60 Vbeta primers and 13 Jbeta primers. Here immunoSEQ multiplex PCR was the method, and the copy in TCRdb shows in-frame clones only, minus some. The table lists 70,000 to 100,000 clones, roughly 80% of them singletons, with about 32% in the top ten. The CDR3 extends over 13 amino acids. Deletions cut 4 bases from V and 6 bases from J, with 11 bases between. The V gene's germline CDR1 is SGHRS and CDR2 YFSETQ. Note on this clone: Its antigen is undetermined.

Sequencing was carried out using PBMCs. V gene TRBV5-1 combines with J gene TRBJ2-1, with no clear D. This receptor was taken from a man in his forties or fifties in good health and CMV-seropositive. CDR3 coding DNA: TGCGCCAGCAGCCCTGAGGCAGTCAATGAGCAGTTCTTC. This translates into CASSPEAVNEQFF.